This T cell receptor beta chain was profiled in a study of blood T cells in healthy people across ages. Next came a second PCR, run for about 6 to 11 cycles, which used a sample-barcoded 5' primer along with a J-beta primer mix. A single record per CDR3 protein comes from TCRdb applying MiXCR to the 5' RACE reads. The table has hundreds of thousands of distinct CDR3 sequences, about 61% seen once; the top ten hold roughly 24%. At least 7 million PBMCs were isolated per sample. Notes on this clonotype: Its antigen remains unidentified. One end of the junction varies from germline; a read error may be responsible.

Study-wide results and limits: Changes seen in expanded clonotypes were possibly confounded by donor CMV status left unknown. Unsorted PBMC input precluded a conclusive naive versus antigen-experienced comparison.

The source is a man aged 40-50 years in good health. Sequencing was carried out using blood.

This CDR3 is CPSSLTGGIYEQYF. The CDR3 nucleotides read TGTCCCAGCAGCTTAACGGGGGGGATCTACGAGCAGTACTTC. V gene TRBV7-2 combines with J gene TRBJ2-7; TRBD2 agrees at 8 bases. Germline V gene data show CDR1 as SGHTA and CDR2 as FQGNSA. The CDR3 length is 14 residues.